These 29 T cell receptor beta chains came from one sample sequenced in a study of monozygotic twins with inflammatory bowel disease. After re-calling the 5' RACE reads, TCRdb lists one entry per CDR3 protein, DNA absent. Found here are approximately 160,000 distinct CDR3 sequences; the top ten clones hold 6.5% to 9%. Sequenced sample: blood. All receptors derive from a human donor with ulcerative colitis or Crohn's disease, or a healthy co-twin of an affected twin (not recorded which).

The rearrangement uses TRBV30 and TRBJ1-4; TCRdb designates TRBD1, a call that cannot be tested without DNA. Germline CDR1 GTSNPN, CDR2 SVGIG (reference sequence). The CDR3 runs to 12 residues. CDR3 sequence: CACQDRGEKLFF. The complete variable domain, with remaining parts taken from reference TRBV30 and TRBJ1-4, reads SQTIHQWPATLVQPVGSPLSLECTVEGTSNPNLYWYRQAAGRGLQLLFYSVGIGQISSEVPQNLSASRPQDRQFILSSKKLLLSDSGFYLCACQDRGEKLFFGSGTQLSVL.

The chain combines TRBV5-1 with TRBJ1-2. Per the germline V gene, CDR1 is SGHRS and CDR2 is YFSETQ. The CDR3 has 12 residues. The CDR3 loop is CASSLGGFGYTF. Using reference TRBV5-1 and TRBJ1-2 for the parts outside the CDR3, the full variable domain is KAGVTQTPRYLIKTRGQQVTLSCSPISGHRSVSWYQQTPGQGLQFLFEYFSETQRNKGNFPGRFSGRQFSNSRSEMNVSTLELGDSALYLCASSLGGFGYTFGSGTRLTVV.

J is TRBJ2-5 and V is TRBV20-1; TCRdb's assignment of TRBD2 cannot be checked, as there is no DNA. The germline CDR1 and CDR2 sequences are DFQATT and SNEGSKA (reference sequence). This CDR3 is built from 14 residues. This CDR3 reads CSAAKGGSQETQYF.

The chain links TRBV5-6 to TRBJ2-2; TCRdb lists TRBD1, though no DNA is available to test this call. This CDR3 region has 17 residues. Germline-derived CDR1 and CDR2 are SGHDT and YYEEEE. The CDR3 loop reads CASSLEGVIENTGELFF.

The chain has TRBV20-1 and TRBJ1-1; TCRdb reports TRBD1, a call that lacks DNA to check it against. The germline gives CDR1 DFQATT, CDR2 SNEGSKA (reference sequence). The CDR3 runs to 14 residues. This CDR3 reads CSATTGGQGDKAFF.

The CDR3 sequence: CSASPRGDIQYF. The chain couples TRBV20-1 to TRBJ2-4; TCRdb reports TRBD1, a call that lacks DNA to check it against. CDR3 size: 12 residues. CDR1 DFQATT and CDR2 SNEGSKA come from the germline V gene (reference sequence).

V is TRBV3-1 and J is TRBJ2-7; TCRdb proposes TRBD1, but this gene call is untestable without DNA. From germline, CDR1 is LGHDT and CDR2 YNNKEL (reference sequence). CDR3 length: 14 amino acids. CDR3 sequence: CASSLSGGVYEQYF.

The V call is TRBV20-1, the J call TRBJ1-1. CDR1 DFQATT and CDR2 SNEGSKA come from the germline V gene (reference sequence). The CDR3 is made up of 14 amino acids. CDR3 amino acids: CSARSLYQGTEAFF.

The V call is TRBV19, the J call TRBJ2-1. The CDR3 loop spans 17 amino acids. Germline V gives CDR1 LNHDA, CDR2 SQIVND (reference sequence). CDR3 in amino acids: CASSITLVPITGDEQFF.

V and J are TRBV12-3 or TRBV12-4 and TRBJ1-2. CDR3 length: 14 amino acids. The CDR3 reads CASHRGGRRDGYTF.

This chain joins TRBV5-1 and TRBJ2-1; TCRdb designates TRBD1, a call that cannot be tested without DNA. Germline CDR1 and CDR2: SGHRS and YFSETQ. This CDR3 spans 16 amino acids. The CDR3 sequence is CASSTGRGLRSGVEFF. The variable domain in full, with the rest retrieved from reference TRBV5-1 and TRBJ2-1, is KAGVTQTPRYLIKTRGQQVTLSCSPISGHRSVSWYQQTPGQGLQFLFEYFSETQRNKGNFPGRFSGRQFSNSRSEMNVSTLELGDSALYLCASSTGRGLRSGVEFFGPGTRLTVL.

This chain joins TRBV5-1 and TRBJ2-3; TCRdb picks TRBD2, but there is no DNA to check that call. Per germline, CDR1 SGHRS and CDR2 YFSETQ. The CDR3 covers 19 residues. CDR3 residues: CASSLAFSPASGYTDTQYF.

J is TRBJ2-5 and V is TRBV24-1. Germline V lookup: CDR1 KGHDR, CDR2 SFDVKD. The CDR3 is 13 amino acids. CDR3 loop: CATSDLLQETQYF.

The rearrangement links TRBV27 to TRBJ2-4; without DNA, the TCRdb call of TRBD1 cannot be checked. Germline V CDR1 and CDR2: MNHEY, SMNVEV (reference sequence). The CDR3 has 16 amino acids. The CDR3 loop reads CASSRDRRLAKNIQYF.

CDR3 loop: CASRSRGPYEQYF. The V and J genes are TRBV28 and TRBJ2-7; TCRdb's D gene call, TRBD1, goes unchecked for lack of DNA. Germline assignment: CDR1 MDHEN and CDR2 SYDVKM. CDR3 length equals 13 residues.

The chain links TRBV29-1 to TRBJ2-3; TCRdb returns TRBD1, unconfirmable since there is no DNA. Germline CDR1 SQVTM, CDR2 ANQGSEA. This CDR3 has 15 residues. The CDR3 is CSVGVRGTGTDTQYF.

This chain connects TRBV28 to TRBJ2-4. The CDR3 is 16 amino acids. Germline V lookup: CDR1 MDHEN, CDR2 SYDVKM. The CDR3 protein is CASSLREQVAKNIQYF.

The CDR3 spells CASSTMVDEAFF. V gene TRBV9 combines with J gene TRBJ1-1. Per germline, CDR1 SGDLS and CDR2 YYNGEE. This CDR3 has 12 amino acids.

The J gene is TRBJ2-1, the V gene TRBV3-1. Germline V gene sequence: CDR1 LGHDT, CDR2 YNNKEL (reference sequence). The CDR3 sequence is 15 residues long. CDR3 sequence: CASSQVKSSYNEQFF.

This chain connects TRBV27 to TRBJ1-6; checking the TCRdb D call of TRBD1 is not possible without DNA. Germline V gene data show CDR1 as MNHEY and CDR2 as SMNVEV (reference sequence). This CDR3 spans 16 amino acids. The CDR3 loop reads CASSLRQASYNSPLHF.

This chain links TRBV10-2 with TRBJ2-2; lacking DNA, the TRBD1 call made by TCRdb goes unchecked. Germline values: CDR1 WSHSY, CDR2 SAAADI. This CDR3 spans 13 amino acids. The CDR3: CASRTGYTGELFF.

Here the CDR3 reads CASSQDPGGSYEQYF. The V gene is TRBV4-1, the J gene TRBJ2-7; the D gene TCRdb calls, TRBD2, cannot be checked with no DNA. There are 15 residues in the CDR3. CDR1 is MGHRA and CDR2 is YSYEKL in the germline V gene.

This chain connects TRBV13 to TRBJ1-2; TCRdb outputs TRBD1, but without DNA this stays unchecked. This CDR3 comprises 16 residues. Looked up from germline, CDR1 is PRHDT and CDR2 is FYEKMQ (reference sequence). The CDR3: CASSLGARGLGDGYTF.

The chain combines TRBV20-1 with TRBJ1-5; the D call of TRBD1 rests on TCRdb alone, since no DNA is present to check it. In germline, CDR1 is DFQATT, CDR2 SNEGSKA (reference sequence). This CDR3 has 14 amino acids. The CDR3 loop is CSAHGQGTFQPQHF.

The V and J genes are TRBV12-3 or TRBV12-4 and TRBJ1-5; TCRdb names TRBD1, which stays unverified in the absence of DNA. The CDR3 is 14 amino acids. The CDR3 region is CASSTTGRPQPQHF.

This chain connects TRBV7-6 to TRBJ2-3. The CDR3 consists of 13 residues. CDR1 and CDR2 (germline): SGHVS, FNYEAQ. The CDR3 reads CASSLGLGDTQYF.

V usage is TRBV19 and J usage is TRBJ1-6. Germline assignment: CDR1 LNHDA and CDR2 SQIVND (reference sequence). The CDR3 length is 15 residues. The CDR3 protein is CASSSRVSYNSPLHF.

The chain combines TRBV12-3 or TRBV12-4 with TRBJ1-5. This CDR3 has 15 amino acids. The CDR3 loop is CASSPQGGGNQPQHF.

The chain couples TRBV5-4 to TRBJ2-7; the D call from TCRdb, TRBD2, cannot be confirmed without DNA. The CDR3 loop spans 15 amino acids. Germline CDR1 SGHNT, CDR2 YYREEE (reference sequence). This chain's CDR3 is CASSSAGTIFYEQYF.